Presented here are 15 T cell receptor beta chains from one specimen sequenced in a study of CD8 T cells in Susac syndrome (dated by TCRdb to between 2017 and 2020). The library was generated by the immunoSEQ multiplex PCR assay. RNA was extracted with the RNeasy kit and about 0.5 to 1 ug was reverse transcribed using random hexamers. The raw public data were reprocessed by TCRdb itself: fastp quality trimming at Q25, MiXCR clonotype calling, in-frame beta chains only. Identical CDR3 protein sequences are pooled into one entry, listed with their most common genes and DNA. A total of around 220,000 distinct CDR3 sequences appear in this sample, more than 85% of them only once. Around 0.15% of the sample is held by the ten biggest clonotypes. The sample was CD8+ T cells from PBMCs. The receptors originated from a human donor with multiple sclerosis.

The chain carries TRBV6-2 or TRBV6-3 and TRBJ2-7, with 7 bases matching TRBD1. Unmatched junction bases numbered 5, after V lost 8 bases and J lost 1 base. The germline V gene encodes CDR1 MNHEY and CDR2 SVGEGT. The CDR3 is made up of 13 amino acids. The CDR3 DNA is TGTGCCAGCGGGGACAGCCTGTCCTACGAGCAGTACTTC. Amino acids: CASGDSLSYEQYF.

This rearrangement joins TRBV12-3 or TRBV12-4 to TRBJ1-1; D is perhaps TRBD1 (6 bases). Trimming removed 7 bases at V and 0 bases at J, with 12 bases between. This CDR3 comprises 14 residues. The CDR3 nucleotides read TGTGCCAGCAACGAGGACAGTATGAACACTGAAGCTTTCTTT. Its protein is CASNEDSMNTEAFF.

This clonotype occurred once. The gene calls are TRBV28 and TRBJ1-2; TRBD1 might be the D (5 bases). Germline V gene data show CDR1 as MDHEN and CDR2 as SYDVKM. V was cut by 6 bases and J by 5 bases, with 22 bases left in between. This CDR3 contains 16 residues. The CDR3 DNA sequence: TGTGCCAGCAGCACCACGGGGGTGTCGGGTTGGTATGGCTACACCTTC. It specifies CASSTTGVSGWYGYTF.

The chain joins TRBV20-1 to TRBJ2-1; no clear D gene. The V end lost 0 bases, the J end lost 0 bases, and 12 bases lay between the germline ends. CDR3 length: 16 amino acids. Germline loops: CDR1 DFQATT, CDR2 SNEGSKA (reference sequence). CDR3 DNA: TGCAGTGCTAGAGAAATCGGATCTAGCTCCTACAATGAGCAGTTCTTC. Its translation is CSAREIGSSSYNEQFF.

The V call is TRBV4-3, the J call TRBJ2-1, with 12 bases lining up with TRBD2. With V trimmed by 0 bases and J by 6 bases, 6 bases remained unmatched. The length of the CDR3 is 17 residues. Germline lookup yields CDR1 LGHNA and CDR2 YSLEER. This CDR3 is CASSQDFLTSGSNEQFF. The CDR3 nucleotides are TGCGCCAGCAGCCAAGATTTCCTGACTAGCGGGAGCAATGAGCAGTTCTTC.

The gene calls are TRBV9 and TRBJ1-5; the match to TRBD1 covers 10 bases. Germline assignment: CDR1 SGDLS and CDR2 YYNGEE. Losses at the gene ends were 0 bases for V and 3 bases for J; bases not matched to a gene: 9. The length of the CDR3 is 18 residues. CDR3 amino acids: CASSVGVGQGDPNQPQHF. The CDR3 region has the DNA TGTGCCAGCAGCGTAGGTGTCGGACAGGGGGACCCCAATCAGCCCCAGCATTTT.

This chain connects TRBV5-4 to TRBJ2-7; 8 nucleotides match TRBD1. The CDR3 totals 18 residues. Trimming removed 1 base from V and 4 bases from J; junction bases left unmatched: 16. Per germline, CDR1 SGHNT and CDR2 YYREEE (reference sequence). This CDR3 is CASSLTQSGQGALYEQYF. The CDR3 DNA reads as TGTGCCAGCAGCTTGACCCAATCCGGGCAGGGGGCTCTTTACGAGCAGTACTTC.

The J gene is TRBJ1-1, the V gene TRBV5-6; tentatively, D is TRBD1 (6 bases). This CDR3 is 14 amino acids long. V was shortened by 3 bases and J by 3 bases, with 12 bases between the two germline ends. From germline, CDR1 is SGHDT and CDR2 YYEEEE. This chain's CDR3 is CASSWGPGDTEAFF. CDR3 nucleotides: TGTGCCAGCAGCTGGGGTCCAGGGGACACTGAAGCTTTCTTT.

The chain carries TRBV15 and TRBJ1-2; D remains ambiguous. The germline gives CDR1 LNHNV, CDR2 YYDKDF (reference sequence). The CDR3 has 15 amino acids. V gave up 0 bases and J gave up 2 bases, with 10 bases separating them. The DNA for the CDR3 is TGTGCCACCAGCAGAGAGGCAACAGCAAACTATGGCTACACCTTC. The encoded protein is CATSREATANYGYTF.

The rearrangement joins TRBV12-3 or TRBV12-4 to TRBJ2-1, with TRBD2 identical over 8 bases. Losses at the gene ends were 5 bases for V and 5 bases for J; bases not matched to a gene: 8. This CDR3 is built from 15 residues. CDR3 region: CASSRAGEKDNEQFF. The CDR3 DNA reads TGTGCCAGCAGTCGAGCGGGAGAGAAAGACAATGAGCAGTTCTTC.

The rearrangement links TRBV2 to TRBJ2-1, with D unclear. CDR3 length: 14 amino acids. V was pared by 3 bases and J by 1 base, with 7 bases between. CDR1 and CDR2 (germline): SNHLY, FYNNEI. CDR3 residues: CASSEAGSYNEQFF. Written as DNA, the CDR3 is TGTGCCAGCAGTGAGGCAGGATCCTACAATGAGCAGTTCTTC.

The genes are TRBV4-1 and TRBJ2-1, with D hard to call. Trimming took 0 bases from V and 7 from J, leaving 10 bases between them. Germline V lookup: CDR1 MGHRA, CDR2 YSYEKL. The CDR3 runs to 14 residues. Written as DNA, the CDR3 is TGCGCCAGCAGCCAAGATCCAGGAAATAATGAGCAGTTCTTC. Protein: CASSQDPGNNEQFF.

In its sample, this clonotype was seen once. The rearrangement uses TRBV5-1 and TRBJ1-1; D is ambiguous. The CDR3 length is 13 residues. V lost 7 bases to trimming and J lost 2 bases, with 12 bases between them. The germline CDR1 and CDR2 sequences are SGHRS and YFSETQ. The CDR3 region is CASADSINTEAFF. CDR3 nucleotides: TGCGCCAGCGCGGACTCGATTAACACTGAAGCTTTCTTT. The full variable domain, its missing parts supplied by reference TRBV5-1 and TRBJ1-1, is KAGVTQTPRYLIKTRGQQVTLSCSPISGHRSVSWYQQTPGQGLQFLFEYFSETQRNKGNFPGRFSGRQFSNSRSEMNVSTLELGDSALYLCASADSINTEAFFGQGTRLTVV.

The chain is built from TRBV20-1 and TRBJ2-5; a possible D gene is TRBD2 (6 bases). Per the germline V gene, CDR1 is DFQATT and CDR2 is SNEGSKA (reference sequence). CDR3 length: 14 amino acids. Trimming pared 3 bases from V and 1 base from J, leaving 12 bases between. CDR3: CSARSGTSQETQYF. CDR3 nucleotide sequence: TGCAGTGCTAGGTCCGGGACTTCCCAAGAGACCCAGTACTTC.

The chain couples TRBV2 to TRBJ1-6; no clear D gene. Looked up from germline, CDR1 is SNHLY and CDR2 is FYNNEI. V was clipped by 1 base and J by 7 bases, with 8 bases between them. The CDR3 is made up of 14 amino acids. CDR3 coding DNA: TGTGCCAGCAGTGAAGGCCAGTCAAATTCACCCCTCCACTTT. Translated: CASSEGQSNSPLHF.